Below are 8 T cell receptor beta chains sequenced from a single sample in a study of blood T cell repertoires in COVID-19. Measured with immunoSEQ multiplex PCR; TCRdb has only the in-frame clones, and not every one. The sample includes roughly 130,000 clones, approximately 90% of them seen just once. Sequencing was done on a sample of peripheral blood. These receptors originate from a man aged 40-50 years with acute or convalescent COVID-19.

The V and J genes are TRBV29-1 and TRBJ2-1; 7 nucleotides agree with TRBD1. Germline V gene data show CDR1 as SQVTM and CDR2 as ANQGSEA. This CDR3 contains 15 residues. V lost 4 bases, J lost 0 bases, and 6 bases stayed unmatched. The CDR3 loop is CSVANRGPSYNEQFF. As DNA, the CDR3 is TGCAGCGTTGCGAACAGGGGCCCCTCCTACAATGAGCAGTTCTTC.

This chain joins TRBV5-5 and TRBJ1-2, with a tentative D call TRBD1 (5 bases). CDR1 and CDR2 from the germline V gene are SGHKS and YYEKEE (reference sequence). The CDR3 has 15 residues. V was pared by 1 base and J by 1 base, with 11 bases between. The CDR3 protein is CASSLSGRSNYGYTF. CDR3 nucleotides: TGTGCCAGCAGCTTGTCAGGGCGAAGTAACTATGGCTACACCTTC.

The DNA of the CDR3 is TGTGCCAGCAGCTATAGCGGGGGGAGCAATCAGCCCCAGCATTTT. Its translation is CASSYSGGSNQPQHF. J is TRBJ1-5 and V is TRBV11-2; the D gene is possibly TRBD1 (5 bases). The germline gives CDR1 SGHAT, CDR2 FQNNGV. Trimming removed 4 bases from V and 1 base from J, with 11 bases in between. This CDR3 contains 15 residues.

This clone has just one count. This chain joins TRBV11-2 and TRBJ2-1, with a possible D match to TRBD1 (5 bases). Deletions cut 5 bases from V and 0 bases from J, with 8 bases between. Germline CDR1 and CDR2: SGHAT and FQNNGV. CDR3 length: 14 residues. Here the CDR3 reads CASSLDSSYNEQFF. The CDR3 DNA is TGTGCCAGCAGCCTCGACAGCTCCTACAATGAGCAGTTCTTC.

The chain couples TRBV6-5 to TRBJ1-1; D might be TRBD1 (5 bases). The V and J ends lost 3 bases and 4 bases respectively, with 12 bases between them. Per the germline V gene, CDR1 is MNHEY and CDR2 is SVGAGI. This CDR3 comprises 14 residues. Here the CDR3 DNA reads TGTGCCAGCAGTTATGATGGGGGGAGCACTGAAGCTTTCTTT. Amino acids: CASSYDGGSTEAFF.

The chain links TRBV6-5 to TRBJ1-1, with TRBD1 matching over 7 bases. CDR1 is MNHEY and CDR2 is SVGAGI in the germline V gene. This CDR3 is built from 14 residues. V shed 5 bases and J 7 bases; nucleotides not matched to a gene: 10. This chain's CDR3 is CASSLPGQVGEAFF. The CDR3 nucleotides read TGTGCCAGCAGTCTACCCGGACAGGTTGGTGAAGCTTTCTTT.

The CDR3 loop reads CASSERGAGEGETQYF. The DNA for the CDR3 is TGTGCCAGCAGTGAAAGGGGTGCGGGGGAGGGAGAGACCCAGTACTTC. The chain couples TRBV6-1 to TRBJ2-5; TRBD2 matches at 7 bases. Per the germline V gene, CDR1 is MNHNS and CDR2 is SASEGT. J gave up 4 bases and V 2 bases, and 10 bases lay outside the gene matches. The length of the CDR3 is 16 residues.

The gene calls are TRBV7-2 and TRBJ1-6, with D maybe TRBD1 (5 bases). Germline V gene lookup returns CDR1 SGHTA and CDR2 FQGNSA. The V gene lost 1 base and the J gene lost 11 bases, with 15 bases spanning the gap. The CDR3 runs 15 residues. This CDR3 is CASSLEGQLSTPLHF. The CDR3 DNA reads TGTGCCAGCAGCTTAGAGGGGCAGCTTAGCACACCCCTCCACTTT.